This T cell receptor (beta chain) is drawn from a study of blood T cells in healthy people across ages. Background on the study: The capture of about one barcoded beta molecule per two T cells was achieved by template switching. Findings of the study overall: Aged donors had fewer naive CD4+ cells and lower diversity than long-lived donors.

The CDR3 is 15 amino acids. The V gene lost 5 bases and the J gene lost 0 bases, with 13 bases spanning the gap. Germline CDR1 is SNHLY and CDR2 is FYNNEI. Using a J-beta primer mix together with a sample-barcoded 5' primer, a second PCR was run for about 7 to 12 cycles. Each TCR beta cDNA got a 12-nucleotide random molecular identifier. TCRdb processed the 5' RACE reads anew with MiXCR; each CDR3 protein has one entry. The sample shows 1.2 million to 1.5 million distinct CDR3 sequences, almost 60% of them seen only once. Donation came from healthy Caucasian individuals in Russia who were aged roughly 6 to 100. With respect to this clonotype: Its antigen is still unknown.

Sequencing was done on a sample of blood. The clonotype was recovered from a man aged 18 to 30 in good health. The gene calls are TRBV2 and TRBJ2-5; D unresolved. CDR3 DNA: TGTGCCAGCAGTTCGGACGGTGGCGACCAAGAGACCCAGTACTTC. It specifies CASSSDGGDQETQYF.